The clone carrying this T cell receptor (beta chain) was seen a single time. In the original analysis: Estimation of nucleated cell counts relied on the amplification of reference gene primers. The repertoire was sequenced with immunoSEQ multiplex PCR; TCRdb's copy has only in-frame clones and lacks some. The V and J calls and clone size are taken from that table; D and trimming were inferred from the DNA. The data contain tens of thousands of clones, roughly 90% of them singletons. Trimming removed 0 bases from V and 0 bases from J, with 13 bases in between. Per the germline V gene, CDR1 is SGHRS and CDR2 is YFSETQ. The CDR3 is 16 residues long. This specimen comes from a study of blood T cell repertoires in COVID-19.

The specimen was peripheral blood. This sequence originates from a man aged 45 to 65 with acute or convalescent COVID-19. The V gene is TRBV5-1, the J gene TRBJ2-7; D is unclear. CDR3 sequence reads: CASSLGTRGLSYEQYF. The DNA of the CDR3 is TGCGCCAGCAGCTTGGGAACCCGAGGCCTCTCCTACGAGCAGTACTTC.